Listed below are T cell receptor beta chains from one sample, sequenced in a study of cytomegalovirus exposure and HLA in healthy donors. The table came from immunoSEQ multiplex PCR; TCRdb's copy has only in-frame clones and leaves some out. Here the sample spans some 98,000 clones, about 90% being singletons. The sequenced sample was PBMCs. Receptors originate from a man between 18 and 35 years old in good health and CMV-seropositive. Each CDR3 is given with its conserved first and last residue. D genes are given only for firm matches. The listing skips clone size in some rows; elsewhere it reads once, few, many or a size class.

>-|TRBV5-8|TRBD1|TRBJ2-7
CASSRQGSKESEQYF
TGTGCCAGCAGCCGACAGGGGTCTAAAGAGTCCGAGCAGTACTTC
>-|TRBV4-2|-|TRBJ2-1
CASSQIRGEDNEQFF
TGTGCCAGCAGCCAAATCCGCGGGGAAGACAATGAGCAGTTCTTC
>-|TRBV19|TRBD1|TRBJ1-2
CASTDRGRGYGYTF
TGTGCCAGTACCGACAGGGGGCGCGGCTATGGCTACACCTTC
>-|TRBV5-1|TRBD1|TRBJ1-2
CASSFLAPGQITYGYTF
TGCGCCAGCAGCTTCCTTGCCCCGGGACAGATCACTTATGGCTACACCTTC
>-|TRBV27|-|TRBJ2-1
CASSRRGGYNEQFF
TGTGCCAGCAGCCGGCGGGGTGGATACAATGAGCAGTTCTTC
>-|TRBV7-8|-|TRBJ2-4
CASSRERRTTDIQYF
TGTGCCAGCAGCCGGGAGCGGAGAACGACAGACATTCAGTACTTC
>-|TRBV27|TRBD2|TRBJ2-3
CASSLILAGGTDTQYF
TGTGCCAGCAGTTTAATCTTAGCGGGCGGCACAGATACGCAGTATTTT
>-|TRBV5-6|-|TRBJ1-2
CASSLPQDYGYTF
TGTGCCAGCAGCTTGCCCCAGGACTATGGCTACACCTTC
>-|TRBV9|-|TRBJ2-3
CASTWGGEKGDTQYF
TGTGCCAGCACCTGGGGCGGGGAAAAGGGGGATACGCAGTATTTT
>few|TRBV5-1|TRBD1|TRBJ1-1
CASSLATGQMNTEAFF
TGCGCCAGCAGCTTGGCGACGGGACAGATGAACACTGAAGCTTTCTTT
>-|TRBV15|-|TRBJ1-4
CATSRDLGTNPNEKLFF
TGTGCCACCAGCAGAGACCTTGGGACAAATCCTAATGAAAAACTGTTTTTT
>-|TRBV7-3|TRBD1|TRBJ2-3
CASSATGGATDTQYF
TGTGCCAGCAGCGCTACAGGGGGCGCGACAGATACGCAGTATTTT
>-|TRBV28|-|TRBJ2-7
CASSLVPGNLYEQYF
TGTGCCAGCAGTTTAGTTCCAGGGAACCTCTACGAGCAGTACTTC
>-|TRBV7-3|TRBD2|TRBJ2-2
CASSSSGGALFGELFF
TGTGCCAGCAGCTCTAGCGGGGGGGCCTTATTCGGGGAGCTGTTTTTT
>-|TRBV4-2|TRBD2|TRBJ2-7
CASSSRLAGTYEQYF
TGTGCCAGCAGCTCCCGACTAGCGGGTACCTACGAGCAGTACTTC
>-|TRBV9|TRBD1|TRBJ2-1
CASSARTGSIYNEQFF
TGTGCCAGCAGCGCCCGGACAGGTTCGATCTACAATGAGCAGTTCTTC
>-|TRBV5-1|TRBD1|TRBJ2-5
CASSPGQGYETQYF
TGCGCCAGCAGCCCGGGACAGGGATATGAGACCCAGTACTTC
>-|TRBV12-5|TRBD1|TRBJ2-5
CASGISIGTDQETQYF
TGTGCTAGTGGTATCTCAATAGGGACAGACCAAGAGACCCAGTACTTC
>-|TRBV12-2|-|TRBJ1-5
CASRFIPNQPQHF
TGTGCAAGTCGCTTTATCCCCAATCAGCCCCAGCATTTT